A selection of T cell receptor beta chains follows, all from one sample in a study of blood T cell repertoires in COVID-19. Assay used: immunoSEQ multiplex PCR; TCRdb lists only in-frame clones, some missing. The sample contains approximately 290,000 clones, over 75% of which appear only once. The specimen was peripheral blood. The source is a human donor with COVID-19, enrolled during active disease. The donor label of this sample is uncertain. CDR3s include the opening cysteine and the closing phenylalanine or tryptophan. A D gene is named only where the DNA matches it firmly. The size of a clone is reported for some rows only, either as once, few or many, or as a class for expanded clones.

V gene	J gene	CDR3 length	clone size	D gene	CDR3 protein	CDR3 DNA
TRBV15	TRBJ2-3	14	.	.	CATSTRAGSDTQYF	TGTGCCACCAGTACGCGGGCGGGATCAGATACGCAGTATTTT
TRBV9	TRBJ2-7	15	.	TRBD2	CASSVGGLAAYEQYF	TGTGCCAGCAGCGTAGGGGGACTAGCGGCCTACGAGCAGTACTTC
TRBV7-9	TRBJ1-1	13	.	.	CASRPGSDTEAFF	TGTGCCAGCAGACCCGGGAGCGACACTGAAGCTTTCTTT
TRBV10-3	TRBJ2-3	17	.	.	CAISGDRRAFSTDTQYF	TGTGCCATCAGTGGGGACCGGAGGGCCTTTAGCACAGATACGCAGTATTTT
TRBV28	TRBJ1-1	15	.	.	CASSLSDRLNTEAFF	TGTGCCAGCAGCTTAAGCGACAGGTTGAACACTGAAGCTTTCTTT
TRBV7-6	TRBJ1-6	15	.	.	CASSLGTVENSPLHF	TGTGCCAGCAGCTTAGGGACAGTCGAAAATTCACCCCTCCACTTT
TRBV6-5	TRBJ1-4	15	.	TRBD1	CASSTRDRVNEKLFF	TGTGCCAGCAGCACCCGGGACAGGGTGAATGAAAAACTGTTTTTT
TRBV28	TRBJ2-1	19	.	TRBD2	CASSLGRPWTSGENNEQFF	TGTGCCAGCAGTTTAGGCCGGCCTTGGACTAGCGGGGAGAACAATGAGCAGTTCTTC
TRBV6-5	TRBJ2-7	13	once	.	CASISVTSYEQYF	TGTGCCAGCATTAGCGTTACCTCCTACGAGCAGTACTTC
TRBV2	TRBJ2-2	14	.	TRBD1	CASRQGLNTGELFF	TGTGCCAGCCGACAGGGGCTGAACACCGGGGAGCTGTTTTTT
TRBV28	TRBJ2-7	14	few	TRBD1	CASSLGGRTYEQYF	TGTGCCAGCAGCCTAGGGGGCCGGACCTACGAGCAGTACTTC
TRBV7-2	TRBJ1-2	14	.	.	CASSSAWGDYGYTF	TGTGCCAGCAGCTCCGCCTGGGGGGACTATGGCTACACCTTC
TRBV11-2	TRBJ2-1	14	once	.	CASSLEIARHEQFF	TGTGCCAGCAGCTTAGAGATCGCGAGGCATGAGCAGTTCTTC
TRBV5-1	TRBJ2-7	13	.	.	CASSLQGPYEQYF	TGCGCCAGCAGCTTACAGGGACCCTACGAGCAGTACTTC
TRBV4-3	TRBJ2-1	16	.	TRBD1	CASSQDLGTASNEQFF	TGCGCCAGCAGCCAAGATCTCGGGACAGCCAGTAATGAGCAGTTCTTC
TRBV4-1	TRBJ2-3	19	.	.	CASSLPTRGPRAGTDTQYF	TGCGCCAGCAGCCTCCCGACTAGGGGCCCCCGTGCCGGCACAGATACGCAGTATTTT
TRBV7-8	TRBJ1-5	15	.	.	CASSWTGEGNQPQHF	TGTGCCAGCAGCTGGACGGGGGAGGGCAATCAGCCCCAGCATTTT
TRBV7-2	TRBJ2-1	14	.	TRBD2	CASSGTSGYNEQFF	TGTGCCAGCAGCGGGACTAGCGGTTACAATGAGCAGTTCTTC
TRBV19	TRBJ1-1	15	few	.	CASSIFHQAGTEAFF	TGTGCCAGTAGCATATTTCATCAGGCGGGAACTGAAGCTTTCTTT
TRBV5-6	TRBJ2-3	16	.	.	CASSLAKDGLRDTQYF	TGTGCCAGCAGCTTGGCCAAAGATGGGCTCCGAGATACGCAGTATTTT
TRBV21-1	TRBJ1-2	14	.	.	CASFPRRGPYGYTF	TGTGCCAGCTTTCCCCGGCGGGGGCCCTATGGCTACACCTTC
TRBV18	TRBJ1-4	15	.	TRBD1	CASSPPGTENEKLFF	TGTGCCAGCTCACCACCGGGGACAGAAAATGAAAAACTGTTTTTT
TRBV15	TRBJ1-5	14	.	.	CATSRDRRGQPQHF	TGTGCCACCAGCAGAGATCGTAGGGGTCAGCCCCAGCATTTT
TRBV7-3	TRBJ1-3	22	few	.	CASSLIPINSPHGWNSGNTIYF	TGTGCCAGCAGCTTAATTCCGATAAACTCCCCCCACGGGTGGAACTCTGGAAACACCATATATTTT
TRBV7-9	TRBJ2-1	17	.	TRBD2	CASSLPRTSGGGNEQFF	TGTGCCAGCAGCTTACCTCGGACTAGCGGAGGGGGGAATGAGCAGTTCTTC
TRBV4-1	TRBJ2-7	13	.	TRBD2	CASSQGTNYEQYF	TGCGCCAGCAGCCAGGGGACTAACTACGAGCAGTACTTC
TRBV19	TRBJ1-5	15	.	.	CASSLGPDSNQPQHF	TGTGCCAGTAGTCTTGGCCCAGATAGCAATCAGCCCCAGCATTTT
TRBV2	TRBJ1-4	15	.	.	CASSVLQGLGEKLFF	TGTGCCAGCAGCGTACTTCAGGGGTTAGGTGAAAAACTGTTTTTT
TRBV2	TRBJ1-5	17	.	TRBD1	CASSEAGTGYGNQPQHF	TGTGCCAGCAGTGAAGCAGGGACAGGCTACGGCAATCAGCCCCAGCATTTT
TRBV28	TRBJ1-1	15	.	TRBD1	CASSPLGTGGTEAFF	TGTGCCAGCAGCCCACTGGGGACAGGGGGCACTGAAGCTTTCTTT
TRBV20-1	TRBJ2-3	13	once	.	CSASRDGTDTQYF	TGCAGTGCTAGTCGAGATGGCACAGATACGCAGTATTTT
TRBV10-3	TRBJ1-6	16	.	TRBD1	CAISEPLTGGSSPLHF	TGTGCCATCAGTGAGCCATTGACAGGGGGCTCTTCACCCCTCCACTTT
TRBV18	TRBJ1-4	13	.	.	CASSLGGDEKLFF	TGTGCCAGCTCACTAGGAGGGGATGAAAAACTGTTTTTT
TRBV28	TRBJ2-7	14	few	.	CASRSQPTETLLRF	TGTGCCAGCAGGTCCCAACCGACCGAGACTCTACTGAGGTTC
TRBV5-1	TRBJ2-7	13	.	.	CASSFDRAYEQYF	TGCGCCAGCAGCTTTGACCGGGCCTACGAGCAGTACTTC
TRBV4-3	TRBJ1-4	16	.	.	CASSQSISGLQEKLFF	TGCGCCAGCAGCCAATCGATCTCAGGGTTACAGGAAAAACTGTTTTTT
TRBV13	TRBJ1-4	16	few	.	CASSSRGLSTNEKLFF	TGTGCCAGCAGCTCCAGGGGATTATCAACTAATGAAAAACTGTTTTTT
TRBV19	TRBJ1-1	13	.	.	CASSQTANTEAFF	TGTGCCAGTAGTCAAACAGCGAACACTGAAGCTTTCTTT
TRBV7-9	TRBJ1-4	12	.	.	CASRGGGEKLFF	TGTGCCAGCAGGGGAGGGGGTGAAAAACTGTTTTTT
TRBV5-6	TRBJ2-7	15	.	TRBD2	CASSRLAGGTYEQYF	TGTGCCAGCAGCCGTTTGGCGGGAGGAACCTACGAGCAGTACTTC
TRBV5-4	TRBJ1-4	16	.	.	CASSFGGGAANEKLFF	TGTGCCAGCAGCTTCGGAGGGGGGGCTGCTAATGAAAAACTGTTTTTT
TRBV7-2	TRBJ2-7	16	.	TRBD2	CASSLAPGAGGDEQYF	TGTGCCAGCAGCTTAGCCCCAGGTGCGGGAGGCGACGAGCAGTACTTC
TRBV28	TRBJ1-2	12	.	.	CASSPTGYGYTF	TGTGCCAGCAGTCCCACAGGGTACGGCTACACCTTC
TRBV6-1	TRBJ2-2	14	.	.	CASSEWRNTGELFF	TGTGCCAGCAGTGAATGGAGGAACACCGGGGAGCTGTTTTTT
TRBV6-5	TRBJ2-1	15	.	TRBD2	CASSPTSDSYNEQFF	TGTGCCAGCAGCCCAACTAGCGACTCCTACAATGAGCAGTTCTTC
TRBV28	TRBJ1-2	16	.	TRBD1	CASSNQGMEGAGGYTF	TGTGCCAGCAGCAACCAGGGGATGGAGGGGGCGGGTGGCTACACCTTC